What follows describes a single TCR beta chain. This clonotype was picked up many times. Its antigen is still unknown. No per-base quality is available; no much larger clone lies one base away. Per the germline V gene, MNHNS is the CDR1 and SASEGT is the CDR2. For this chain, trimming is 4 bases at the V end and 7 bases at the J end, and the number of junction bases without a gene match is 8. The CDR3 starts with the cysteine, ends with the phenylalanine, and has 14 residues. Just CDR3 DNA is preserved here, 42 bases in frame from base 1. The time point label of this sample denotes: longitudinal time-point 1 (baseline). For unsorted PBMC libraries, 2 million PBMCs were used after storage in RNAlater at -80 degrees C until RNA extraction. Peripheral blood was subjected to Ficoll-Hypaque density gradient centrifugation to isolate PBMCs, which were then cryopreserved in liquid nitrogen. cDNA was synthesized by template-switch 5'RACE using a primer carrying a 10-nucleotide random unique molecular identifier by which each TCR transcript was tagged. Every sequencing run covered 15-18 subjects and yielded more than 180 million TCR-beta sequences. Total RNA was extracted with the RNeasy kit. TCR-beta VDJ regions were amplified with primers for the TCR constant region and the 5'RACE anchor, using the KAPA Real-time Library Amplification kit. A first PCR added sample indexes and Illumina adaptors, and a second PCR then raised library yield. After Ampure bead purification, the roughly 650 bp TCR product was size-selected on a 2% E-gel SizeSelection system. Before pooling, library quality was checked on a Bioanalyzer, concentration was measured with Qubit, and libraries were quantified with the Kapa Library Quantification kit. Libraries were sequenced paired-end 2 x 150 bp on an Illumina HiSeq 2500. To increase sequence diversity, about 25-30% phiX was spiked into each library pool. In the source study's methods: The UMI-based MiGEC pipeline processed quality-filtered reads and removed over 80% of raw TCR sequences during error correction. IMGT germline references were used for alignment of VDJ genes, and clonotypes were defined by a unique CDR3 amino acid sequence together with V-J genes. Clonal expansion, Shannon diversity and CDR3 relatedness were evaluated with VDJtools (CalcPairwiseDistances, ClusterSamples), while phylogenetic trees were built in CLCbio workbench. Clones with at least 8 unique UMIs were defined as expanded, with this threshold being based on coefficient-of-variation modelling across technical triplicates. TCRdb passed the public sequencing reads through fastp at Q25 and MiXCR, retaining productive beta sequences. Rows with a matching CDR3 protein are joined into one entry that keeps the most common DNA and genes. The V and J calls here are based on TCRdb, not the publication. Recorded for this sample are 55,000 to 70,000 distinct CDR3 sequences; roughly 10% of them occurred a single time. 6.5% to 8% of the sample lies in the top ten.

This sample is drawn from a study of neurological immune-mediated disorders (dated by TCRdb to the late 2010s). Turning to the overall study: Peripheral blood TCR-beta repertoires from HTLV-I-associated myelopathy (HAM/TSP) patients, multiple sclerosis patients and healthy controls were compared by UMI-based sequencing. Longitudinal HAM/TSP and healthy donors were sampled at 3 time-points each (roughly 3-40 month intervals). The cohort was made up of some 70 subjects, consisting of roughly 14 HAM/TSP patients, about 34 multiple sclerosis patients and around 20 healthy controls. Alongside PBMC samples, the set of about 97 TCR-beta libraries contained longitudinal samples, technical triplicates, and paired CD4+ and CD8+ T-cell subsets that had been sorted. Results the study describes overall, beyond this receptor: Expanded clones from different subjects shared no identical CDR3 amino acid sequences, which suggests that TCR-beta repertoires were private in all groups. TCR clonal expansion was highest in HAM/TSP patients and lowest in MS patients, with MS patients falling below even healthy controls.

Recombination linked TRBV6-1 to TRBJ1-2, with 8 bases aligning to TRBD1. The TCR sequence derives from a male donor with HTLV-1-associated myelopathy (HAM/TSP). The sequencing input was PBMCs. The nucleotide sequence is TGTGCCAGCAGTGGCGGGACAGGTGTACCTGGCTACACCTTC. This yields the protein CASSGGTGVPGYTF.